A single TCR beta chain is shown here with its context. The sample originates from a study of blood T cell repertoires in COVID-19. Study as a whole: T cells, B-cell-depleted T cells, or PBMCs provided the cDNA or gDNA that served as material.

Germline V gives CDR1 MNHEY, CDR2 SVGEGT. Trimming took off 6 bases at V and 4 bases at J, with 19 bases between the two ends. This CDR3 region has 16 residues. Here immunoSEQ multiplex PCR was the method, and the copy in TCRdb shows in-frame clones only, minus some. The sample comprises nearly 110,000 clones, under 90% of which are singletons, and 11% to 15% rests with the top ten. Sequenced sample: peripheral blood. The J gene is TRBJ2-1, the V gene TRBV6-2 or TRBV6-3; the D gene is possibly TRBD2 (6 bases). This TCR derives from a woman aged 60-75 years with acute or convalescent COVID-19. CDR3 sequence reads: CASSQGRGRNYNEQFF. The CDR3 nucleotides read TGTGCCAGCAGCCAAGGCCGGGGGAGGAATTACAATGAGCAGTTCTTC.